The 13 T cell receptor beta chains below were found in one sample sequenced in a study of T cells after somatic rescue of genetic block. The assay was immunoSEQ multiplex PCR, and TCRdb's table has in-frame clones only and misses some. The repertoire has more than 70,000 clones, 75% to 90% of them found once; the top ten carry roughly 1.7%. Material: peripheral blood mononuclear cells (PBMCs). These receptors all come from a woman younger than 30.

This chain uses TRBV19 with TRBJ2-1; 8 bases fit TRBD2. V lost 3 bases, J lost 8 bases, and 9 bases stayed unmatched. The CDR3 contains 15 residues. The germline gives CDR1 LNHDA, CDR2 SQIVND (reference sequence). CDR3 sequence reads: CASSMGTRFLDEQFF. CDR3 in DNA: TGTGCCAGTAGTATGGGGACTAGGTTTTTAGATGAGCAGTTCTTC.

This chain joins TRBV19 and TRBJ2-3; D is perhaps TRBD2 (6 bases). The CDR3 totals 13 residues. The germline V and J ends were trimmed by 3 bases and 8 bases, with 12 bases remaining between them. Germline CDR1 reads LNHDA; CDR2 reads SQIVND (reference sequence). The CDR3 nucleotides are TGTGCCAGTAGTATTAGGGTGGAGGGTACGCAGTATTTT. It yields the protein CASSIRVEGTQYF. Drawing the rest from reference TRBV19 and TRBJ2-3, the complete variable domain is DGGITQSPKYLFRKEGQNVTLSCEQNLNHDAMYWYRQDPGQGLRLIYYSQIVNDFQKGDIAEGYSVSREKKESFPLTVTSAQKNPTAFYLCASSIRVEGTQYFGPGTRLTVL.

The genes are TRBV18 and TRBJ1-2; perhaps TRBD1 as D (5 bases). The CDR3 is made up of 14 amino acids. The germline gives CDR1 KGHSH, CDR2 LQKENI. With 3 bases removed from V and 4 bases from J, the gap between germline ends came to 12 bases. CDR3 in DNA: TGTGCCAGCTCACCCGCGGGGGACCTCTATGGCTACACCTTC. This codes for CASSPAGDLYGYTF.

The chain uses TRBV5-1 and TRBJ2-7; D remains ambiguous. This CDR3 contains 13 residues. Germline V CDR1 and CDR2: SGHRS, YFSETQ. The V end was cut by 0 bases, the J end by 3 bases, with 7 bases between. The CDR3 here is CASSLGGLYEQYF. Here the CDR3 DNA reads TGCGCCAGCAGCTTGGGGGGTCTCTACGAGCAGTACTTC.

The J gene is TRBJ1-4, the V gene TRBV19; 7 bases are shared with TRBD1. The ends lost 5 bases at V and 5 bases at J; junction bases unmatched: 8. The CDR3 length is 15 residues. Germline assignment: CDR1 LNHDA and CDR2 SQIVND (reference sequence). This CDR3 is CASSPPGTANEKLFF. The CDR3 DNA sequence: TGTGCCAGTAGTCCTCCCGGGACAGCAAATGAAAAACTGTTTTTT.

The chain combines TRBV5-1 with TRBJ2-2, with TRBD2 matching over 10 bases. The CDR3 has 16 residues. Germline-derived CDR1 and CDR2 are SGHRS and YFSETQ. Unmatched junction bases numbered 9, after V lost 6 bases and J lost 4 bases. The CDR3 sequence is CASTSRGTSATGELFF. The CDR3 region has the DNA TGCGCCAGCACCTCACGAGGGACTAGCGCCACCGGGGAGCTGTTTTTT.

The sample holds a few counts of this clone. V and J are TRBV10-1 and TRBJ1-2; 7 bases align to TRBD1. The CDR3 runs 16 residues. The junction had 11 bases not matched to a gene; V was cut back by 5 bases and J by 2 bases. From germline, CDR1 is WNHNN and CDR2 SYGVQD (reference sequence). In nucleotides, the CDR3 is TGCGCCAGCAGTCCTGAGGATCCGACAGGGAACTATGGCTACACCTTC. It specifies CASSPEDPTGNYGYTF.

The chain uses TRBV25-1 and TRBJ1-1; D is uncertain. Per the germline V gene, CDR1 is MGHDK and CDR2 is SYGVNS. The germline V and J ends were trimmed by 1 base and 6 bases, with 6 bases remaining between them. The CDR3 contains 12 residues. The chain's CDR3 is CASSEFGPEAFF. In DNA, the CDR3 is TGTGCCAGCAGTGAATTCGGGCCTGAAGCTTTCTTT.

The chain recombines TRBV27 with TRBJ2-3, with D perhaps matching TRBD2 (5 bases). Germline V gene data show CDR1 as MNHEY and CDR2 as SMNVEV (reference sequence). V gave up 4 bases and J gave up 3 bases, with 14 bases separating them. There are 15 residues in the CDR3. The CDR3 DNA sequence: TGTGCCAGCAGTTCGGACTCCCTGGGGACAGATACGCAGTATTTT. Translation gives CASSSDSLGTDTQYF.

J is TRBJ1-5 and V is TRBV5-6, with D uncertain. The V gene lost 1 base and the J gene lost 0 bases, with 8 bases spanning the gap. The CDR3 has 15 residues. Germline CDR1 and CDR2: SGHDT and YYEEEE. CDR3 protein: CASSLIADSNQPQHF. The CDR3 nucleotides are TGTGCCAGCAGCTTGATAGCAGATAGCAATCAGCCCCAGCATTTT.

CDR3 loop: CASSPRTSGHPYNEQFF. Written as DNA, the CDR3 is TGTGCCAGCTCACCGCGGACTAGCGGGCACCCCTACAATGAGCAGTTCTTC. The chain joins TRBV18 to TRBJ2-1, with TRBD2 matching 11 bases. CDR1 KGHSH and CDR2 LQKENI come from the germline V gene. The CDR3 runs to 17 residues. The trim removed 3 bases at V and 2 bases at J, leaving 6 bases unmatched. Full variable domain (rest looked up from reference TRBV18 and TRBJ2-1): NAGVMQNPRHLVRRRGQEARLRCSPMKGHSHVYWYRQLPEEGLKFMVYLQKENIIDESGMPKERFSAEFPKEGPSILRIQQVVRGDSAAYFCASSPRTSGHPYNEQFFGPGTRLTVL.

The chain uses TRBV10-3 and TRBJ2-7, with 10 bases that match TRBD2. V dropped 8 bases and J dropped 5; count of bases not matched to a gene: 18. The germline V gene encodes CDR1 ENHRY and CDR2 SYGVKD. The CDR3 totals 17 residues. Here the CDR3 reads CAISDRVILAGVNEQYF. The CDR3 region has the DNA TGTGCCATCTCGGACAGGGTAATCCTAGCGGGAGTCAACGAGCAGTACTTC.

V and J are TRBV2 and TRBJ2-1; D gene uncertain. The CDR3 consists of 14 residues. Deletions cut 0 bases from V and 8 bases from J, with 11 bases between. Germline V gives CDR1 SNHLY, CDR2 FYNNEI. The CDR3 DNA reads TGTGCCAGCAGTGAAGCGCCCCGATCGGATGAGCAGTTCTTC. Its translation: CASSEAPRSDEQFF.